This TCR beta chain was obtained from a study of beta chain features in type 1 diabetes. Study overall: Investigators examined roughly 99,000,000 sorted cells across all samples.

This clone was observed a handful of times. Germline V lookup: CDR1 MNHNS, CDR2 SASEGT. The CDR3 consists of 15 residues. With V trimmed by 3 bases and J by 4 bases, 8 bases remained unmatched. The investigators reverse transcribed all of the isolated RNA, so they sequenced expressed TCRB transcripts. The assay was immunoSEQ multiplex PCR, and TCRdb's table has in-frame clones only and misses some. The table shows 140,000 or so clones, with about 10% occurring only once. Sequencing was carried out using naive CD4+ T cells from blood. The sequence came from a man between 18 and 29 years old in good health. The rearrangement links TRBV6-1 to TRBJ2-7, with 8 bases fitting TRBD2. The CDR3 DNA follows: TGTGCCAGCAGTGATCCCGGGGGGGCCGTTTACGAGCAGTACTTC. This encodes CASSDPGGAVYEQYF.